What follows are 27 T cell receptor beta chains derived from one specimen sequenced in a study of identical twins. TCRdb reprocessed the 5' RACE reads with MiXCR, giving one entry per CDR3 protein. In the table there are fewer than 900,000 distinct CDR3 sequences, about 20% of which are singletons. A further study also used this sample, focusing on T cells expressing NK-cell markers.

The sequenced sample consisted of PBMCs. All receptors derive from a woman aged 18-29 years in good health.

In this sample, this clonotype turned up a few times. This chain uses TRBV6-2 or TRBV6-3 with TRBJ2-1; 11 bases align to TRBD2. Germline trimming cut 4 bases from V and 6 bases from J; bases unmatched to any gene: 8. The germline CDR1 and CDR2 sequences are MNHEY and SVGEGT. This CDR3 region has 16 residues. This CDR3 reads CASSSPLAGARNEQFF. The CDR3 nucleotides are TGTGCCAGCAGTTCTCCACTAGCGGGAGCTCGCAATGAGCAGTTCTTC.

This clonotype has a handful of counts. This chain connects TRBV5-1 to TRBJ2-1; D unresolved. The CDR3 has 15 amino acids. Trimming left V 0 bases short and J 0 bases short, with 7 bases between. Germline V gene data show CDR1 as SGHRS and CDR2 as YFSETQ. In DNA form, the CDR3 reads TGCGCCAGCAGCTTGGAGTCTAGCTCCTACAATGAGCAGTTCTTC. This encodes CASSLESSSYNEQFF.

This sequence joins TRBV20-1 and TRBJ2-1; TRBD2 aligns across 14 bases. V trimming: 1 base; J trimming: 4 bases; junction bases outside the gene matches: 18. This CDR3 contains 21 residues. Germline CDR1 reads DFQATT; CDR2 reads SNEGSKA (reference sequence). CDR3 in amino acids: CSARGGGLAGALGLIYNEQFF. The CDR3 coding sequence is TGCAGTGCTAGAGGAGGGGGACTAGCGGGAGCTCTAGGGTTGATTTACAATGAGCAGTTCTTC.

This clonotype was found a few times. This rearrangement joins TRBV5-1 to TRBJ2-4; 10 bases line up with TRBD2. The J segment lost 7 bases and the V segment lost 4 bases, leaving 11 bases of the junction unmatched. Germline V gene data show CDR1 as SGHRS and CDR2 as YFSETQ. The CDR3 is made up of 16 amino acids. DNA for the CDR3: TGCGCCAGCAGCGCCATAGCGGGAGGCCCCTCCAACATTCAGTACTTC. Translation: CASSAIAGGPSNIQYF.

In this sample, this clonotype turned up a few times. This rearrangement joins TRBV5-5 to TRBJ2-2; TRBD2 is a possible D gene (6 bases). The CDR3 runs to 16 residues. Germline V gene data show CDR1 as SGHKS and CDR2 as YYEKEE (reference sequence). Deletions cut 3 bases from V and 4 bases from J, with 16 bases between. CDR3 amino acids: CASSSAGRSGTGELFF. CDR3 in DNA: TGTGCCAGCAGCTCGGCGGGGCGGTCGGGCACCGGGGAGCTGTTTTTT.

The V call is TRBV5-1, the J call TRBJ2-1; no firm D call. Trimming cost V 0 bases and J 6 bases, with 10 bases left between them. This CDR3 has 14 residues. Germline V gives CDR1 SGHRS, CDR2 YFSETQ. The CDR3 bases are TGCGCCAGCAGCTTGGTGGCCGTCGGCAATGAGCAGTTCTTC. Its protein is CASSLVAVGNEQFF.

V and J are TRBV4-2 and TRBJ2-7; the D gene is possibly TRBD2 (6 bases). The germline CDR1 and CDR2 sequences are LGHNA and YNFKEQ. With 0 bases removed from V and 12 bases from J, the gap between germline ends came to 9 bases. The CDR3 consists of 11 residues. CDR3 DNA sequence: TGTGCCAGCAGCCAAGATTACGGGGGGTACTTC. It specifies CASSQDYGGYF.

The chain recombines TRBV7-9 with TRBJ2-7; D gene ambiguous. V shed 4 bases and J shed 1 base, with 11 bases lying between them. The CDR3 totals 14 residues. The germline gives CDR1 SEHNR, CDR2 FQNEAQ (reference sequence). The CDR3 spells CASSSYTVSYEQYF. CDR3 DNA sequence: TGTGCCAGCAGCTCATACACTGTATCCTACGAGCAGTACTTC.

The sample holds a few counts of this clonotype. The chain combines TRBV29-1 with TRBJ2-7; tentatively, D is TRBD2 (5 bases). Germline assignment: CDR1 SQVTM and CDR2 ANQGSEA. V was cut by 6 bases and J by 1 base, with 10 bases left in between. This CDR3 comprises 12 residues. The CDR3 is CSVIAGSYEQYF. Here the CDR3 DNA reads TGCAGCGTAATCGCGGGTTCCTACGAGCAGTACTTC.

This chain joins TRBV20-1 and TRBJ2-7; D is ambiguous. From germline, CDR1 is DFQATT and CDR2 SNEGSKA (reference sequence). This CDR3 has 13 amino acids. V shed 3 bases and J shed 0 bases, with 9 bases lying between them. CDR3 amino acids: CSASVRSSYEQYF. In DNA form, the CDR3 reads TGCAGTGCTAGCGTGAGGAGCTCCTACGAGCAGTACTTC.

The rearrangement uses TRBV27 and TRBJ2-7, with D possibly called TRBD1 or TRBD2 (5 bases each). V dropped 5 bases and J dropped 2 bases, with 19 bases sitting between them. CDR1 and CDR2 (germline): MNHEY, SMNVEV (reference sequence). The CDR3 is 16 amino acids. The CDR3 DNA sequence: TGTGCCAGCAGTCCCCGGGGCCAATATCGGCCCTACGAGCAGTACTTC. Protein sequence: CASSPRGQYRPYEQYF.

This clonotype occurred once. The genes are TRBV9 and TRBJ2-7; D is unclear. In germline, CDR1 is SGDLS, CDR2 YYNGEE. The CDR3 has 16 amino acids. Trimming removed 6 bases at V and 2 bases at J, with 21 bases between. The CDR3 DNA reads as TGTGCCAGCACCTCCCAAGGGTATAAGGTGCCCTACGAGCAGTACTTC. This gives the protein CASTSQGYKVPYEQYF.

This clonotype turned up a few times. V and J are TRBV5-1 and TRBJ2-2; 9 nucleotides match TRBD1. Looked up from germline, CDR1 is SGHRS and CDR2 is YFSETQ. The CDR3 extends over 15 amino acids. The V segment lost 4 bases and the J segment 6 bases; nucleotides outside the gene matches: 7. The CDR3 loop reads CASSPLRQGAGELFF. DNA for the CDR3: TGCGCCAGCAGCCCCCTCCGACAGGGGGCCGGGGAGCTGTTTTTT.

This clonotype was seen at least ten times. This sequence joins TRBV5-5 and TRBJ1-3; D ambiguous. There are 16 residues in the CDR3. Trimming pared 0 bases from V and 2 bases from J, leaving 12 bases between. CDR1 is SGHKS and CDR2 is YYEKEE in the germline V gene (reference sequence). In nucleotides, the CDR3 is TGTGCCAGCAGCTTGGGGCTAAGTGACGCTGGAAACACCATATATTTT. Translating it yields CASSLGLSDAGNTIYF.

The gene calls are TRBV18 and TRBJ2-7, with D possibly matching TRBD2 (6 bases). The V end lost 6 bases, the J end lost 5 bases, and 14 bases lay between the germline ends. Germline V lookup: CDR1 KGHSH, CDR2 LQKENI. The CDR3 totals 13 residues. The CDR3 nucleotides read TGTGCCAGCTCCCTGGGGTGGGAGGACGAGCAGTACTTC. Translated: CASSLGWEDEQYF.

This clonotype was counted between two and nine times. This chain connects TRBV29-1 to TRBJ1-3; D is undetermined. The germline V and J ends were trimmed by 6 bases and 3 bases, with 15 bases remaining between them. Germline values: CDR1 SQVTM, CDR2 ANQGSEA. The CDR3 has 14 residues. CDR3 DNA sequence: TGCAGCGTACAGTACCTAGGTGATGGAAACACCATATATTTT. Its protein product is CSVQYLGDGNTIYF. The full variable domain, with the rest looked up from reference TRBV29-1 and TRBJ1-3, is SAVISQKPSRDICQRGTSLTIQCQVDSQVTMMFWYRQQPGQSLTLIATANQGSEATYESGFVIDKFPISRPNLTFSTLTVSNMSPEDSSIYLCSVQYLGDGNTIYFGEGSWLTVV.

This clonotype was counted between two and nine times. This CDR3 is CASSPHRGKNNEQYF. The DNA of the CDR3 is TGTGCCAGCAGCCCCCACCGGGGGAAGAATAACGAGCAGTACTTC. The J gene is TRBJ2-7, the V gene TRBV7-8, with D possibly TRBD2 on 6 matching bases. Trimming stripped 5 bases from V and 5 bases from J, with 19 bases between. The germline CDR1 and CDR2 sequences are SGHVS and FQNEAQ. The CDR3 runs to 15 residues.

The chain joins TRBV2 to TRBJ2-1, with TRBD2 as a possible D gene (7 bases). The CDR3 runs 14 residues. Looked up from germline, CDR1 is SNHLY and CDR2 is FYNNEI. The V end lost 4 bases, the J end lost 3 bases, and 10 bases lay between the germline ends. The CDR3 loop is CASSAGGRYNEQFF. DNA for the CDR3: TGTGCCAGCAGTGCCGGGGGGCGCTACAATGAGCAGTTCTTC.

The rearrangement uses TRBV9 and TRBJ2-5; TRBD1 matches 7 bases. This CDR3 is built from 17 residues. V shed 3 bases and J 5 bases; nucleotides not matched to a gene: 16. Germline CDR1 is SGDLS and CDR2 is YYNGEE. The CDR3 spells CASSASHGQASRETQYF. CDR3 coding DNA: TGTGCCAGCAGCGCGAGCCACGGACAGGCTAGCCGGGAGACCCAGTACTTC.

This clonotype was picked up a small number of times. The CDR3, as DNA: TGTGCCATCAGGCGTAGGGATCCAGGCACTGAAGCTTTCTTT. Protein sequence: CAIRRRDPGTEAFF. The chain carries TRBV10-3 and TRBJ1-1; D remains ambiguous. V was pared by 6 bases and J by 4 bases, with 15 bases between. From germline, CDR1 is ENHRY and CDR2 SYGVKD. The CDR3 consists of 14 residues.

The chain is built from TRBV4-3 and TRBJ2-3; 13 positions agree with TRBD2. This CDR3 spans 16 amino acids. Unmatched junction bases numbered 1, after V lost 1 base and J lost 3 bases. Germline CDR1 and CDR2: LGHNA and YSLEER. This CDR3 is CASSQVGLAGTDTQYF. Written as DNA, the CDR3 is TGCGCCAGCAGCCAAGTGGGACTAGCGGGAACAGATACGCAGTATTTT.

The CDR3 here is CASKLGSAKTDTQYF. CDR3 nucleotide sequence: TGTGCCAGCAAATTGGGCTCCGCAAAAACAGATACGCAGTATTTT. The chain combines TRBV2 with TRBJ2-3; no clear D gene. The CDR3 is 15 amino acids. Germline values: CDR1 SNHLY, CDR2 FYNNEI. Between the trimmed V and J ends, which lost 7 bases and 3 bases, there was a span of 17 bases.

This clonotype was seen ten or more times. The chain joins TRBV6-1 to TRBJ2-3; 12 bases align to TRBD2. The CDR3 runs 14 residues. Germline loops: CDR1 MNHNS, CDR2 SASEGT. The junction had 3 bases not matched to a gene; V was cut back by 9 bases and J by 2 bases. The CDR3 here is CARGLAGHTDTQYF. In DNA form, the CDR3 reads TGTGCCAGGGGACTAGCGGGTCACACAGATACGCAGTATTTT.

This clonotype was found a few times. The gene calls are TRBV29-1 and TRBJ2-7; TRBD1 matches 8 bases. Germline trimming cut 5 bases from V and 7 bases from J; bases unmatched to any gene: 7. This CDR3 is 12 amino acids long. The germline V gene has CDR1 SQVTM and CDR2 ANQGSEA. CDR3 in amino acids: CSVSQGAREQYF. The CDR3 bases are TGCAGCGTTAGTCAGGGGGCAAGGGAGCAGTACTTC.

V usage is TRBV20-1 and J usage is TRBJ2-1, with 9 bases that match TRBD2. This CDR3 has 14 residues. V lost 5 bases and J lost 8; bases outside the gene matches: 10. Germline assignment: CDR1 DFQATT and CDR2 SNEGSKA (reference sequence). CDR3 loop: CSARPGLAADEQFF. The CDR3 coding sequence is TGCAGTGCTCGACCGGGACTAGCAGCCGATGAGCAGTTCTTC.

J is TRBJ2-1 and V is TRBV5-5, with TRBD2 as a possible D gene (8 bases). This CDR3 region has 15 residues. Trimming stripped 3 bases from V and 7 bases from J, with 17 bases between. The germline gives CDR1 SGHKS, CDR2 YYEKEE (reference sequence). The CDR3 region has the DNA TGTGCCAGCAGCTCTCTCGGGAGGGGGCGGAATGAGCAGTTCTTC. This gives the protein CASSSLGRGRNEQFF.

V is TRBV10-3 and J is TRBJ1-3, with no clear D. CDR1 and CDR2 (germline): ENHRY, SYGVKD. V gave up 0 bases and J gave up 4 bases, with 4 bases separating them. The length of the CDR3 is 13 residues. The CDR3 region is CAISESSGNTIYF. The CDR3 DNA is TGTGCCATCAGTGAGTCGTCAGGAAACACCATATATTTT.